These T cell receptor beta chains were read from a single sample in a study of blood T cells in healthy people across ages. TCRdb passed the 5' RACE reads through MiXCR, listing each CDR3 protein once. This table has roughly 1.5 million distinct CDR3 sequences, under 55% appearing once. The sequencing sample was made of blood. The receptors originated from a woman aged 18 to 35 in good health. Each CDR3 is given with its conserved first and last residue. Fields, in order: D gene, J gene, clone size, V gene, CDR3 length, CDR3 DNA, CDR3 protein. D genes are given only for firm matches. The listing skips clone size in some rows; elsewhere it reads once, few, many or a size class.

d_call: -; j_call: TRBJ1-5; clone_size: -; v_call: TRBV28; cdr3_length: 15; cdr3_nt: TGTGCCAGCAGTTTTTTGGGTTTTGGCAATCAGCCCCAGCATTTT; cdr3_aa: CASSFLGFGNQPQHF
d_call: -; j_call: TRBJ1-1; clone_size: once; v_call: TRBV7-9; cdr3_length: 13; cdr3_nt: TGTGCCAGCAGCTTAAGTGATGTTACTGAAGCTTTCTTT; cdr3_aa: CASSLSDVTEAFF
d_call: TRBD1; j_call: TRBJ2-7; clone_size: few; v_call: TRBV9; cdr3_length: 14; cdr3_nt: TGTGCCAGCAGCGCCTACAGGGGATGGGGCGAGCAGTACTTC; cdr3_aa: CASSAYRGWGEQYF
d_call: -; j_call: TRBJ2-5; clone_size: -; v_call: TRBV5-1; cdr3_length: 14; cdr3_nt: TGCGCCAGCAGCTTTATGCGCGGCCAAGAGACCCAGTACTTC; cdr3_aa: CASSFMRGQETQYF
d_call: -; j_call: TRBJ2-5; clone_size: -; v_call: TRBV10-3; cdr3_length: 16; cdr3_nt: TGTGCCATCAGTGATCCAGGACAGGGAGGGCTGGAGACCCAGTACTTC; cdr3_aa: CAISDPGQGGLETQYF
d_call: TRBD1; j_call: TRBJ2-1; clone_size: few; v_call: TRBV12-3/TRBV12-4; cdr3_length: 16; cdr3_nt: TGTGCCAGCAGTTTATCAGGGGGCATTTTGATCAATGAGCAGTTCTTC; cdr3_aa: CASSLSGGILINEQFF
d_call: TRBD2; j_call: TRBJ2-3; clone_size: -; v_call: TRBV14; cdr3_length: 14; cdr3_nt: TGTGCCAGCCCAAGCGGGATGACCACAGATACGCAGTATTTT; cdr3_aa: CASPSGMTTDTQYF
d_call: TRBD1; j_call: TRBJ1-6; clone_size: -; v_call: TRBV27; cdr3_length: 13; cdr3_nt: TGTGCCAGCAGAGCACGACAGGGTTCACCCCCCCACTTT; cdr3_aa: CASRARQGSPPHF
d_call: -; j_call: TRBJ1-2; clone_size: few; v_call: TRBV4-3; cdr3_length: 15; cdr3_nt: TGCGCCAGCAGCCCCTCCCCTCGAGCTAACTATGGCTACACCTTC; cdr3_aa: CASSPSPRANYGYTF
d_call: -; j_call: TRBJ1-5; clone_size: -; v_call: TRBV28; cdr3_length: 15; cdr3_nt: TGTGCCAGCAGTTTACCTGCCCGAGGCACTCAGCCCCAGCATTTT; cdr3_aa: CASSLPARGTQPQHF
d_call: -; j_call: TRBJ2-4; clone_size: -; v_call: TRBV4-1; cdr3_length: 17; cdr3_nt: TGCGCCAGCAGCCAACCCGGGGTCGCCAGGGCCAAAAACATTCAGTACTTC; cdr3_aa: CASSQPGVARAKNIQYF
d_call: -; j_call: TRBJ1-6; clone_size: -; v_call: TRBV15; cdr3_length: 12; cdr3_nt: TGTGCCACCAGTCTACTTGATTCACCCCTCCACTTT; cdr3_aa: CATSLLDSPLHF
d_call: -; j_call: TRBJ1-2; clone_size: few; v_call: TRBV7-2; cdr3_length: 15; cdr3_nt: TGTGCCAGCAGCTACAGCGGGGGGGATAACTATGGCTACACCTTC; cdr3_aa: CASSYSGGDNYGYTF
d_call: TRBD2; j_call: TRBJ2-5; clone_size: few; v_call: TRBV20-1; cdr3_length: 13; cdr3_nt: TGCAGTGCTACCCGGGACTATTACAATGAGCAGTACTTC; cdr3_aa: CSATRDYYNEQYF
d_call: TRBD1; j_call: TRBJ2-5; clone_size: -; v_call: TRBV4-1; cdr3_length: 17; cdr3_nt: TGCGCCAGCAGCCAAGATTGGCCCGGGACAGATCAAGAGACCCAGTACTTC; cdr3_aa: CASSQDWPGTDQETQYF
d_call: -; j_call: TRBJ2-3; clone_size: once; v_call: TRBV7-9; cdr3_length: 13; cdr3_nt: TGTGCCAGCAGCTTAGTAATAGCAGATACGCGGTATTTT; cdr3_aa: CASSLVIADTRYF
d_call: -; j_call: TRBJ1-1; clone_size: -; v_call: TRBV9; cdr3_length: 13; cdr3_nt: TGTGCCAGCAGCGAGAGTCCGAACACTGAAGCTTTCTTT; cdr3_aa: CASSESPNTEAFF
d_call: -; j_call: TRBJ1-1; clone_size: once; v_call: TRBV12-1; cdr3_length: 16; cdr3_nt: TGTGCCAGCAGCTCGATTCCGGGTTCGGAGGACACTGAAGCTTTCTTT; cdr3_aa: CASSSIPGSEDTEAFF
d_call: -; j_call: TRBJ2-3; clone_size: many; v_call: TRBV12-3/TRBV12-4; cdr3_length: 14; cdr3_nt: TGTGCCAGCAGTTTAGGCCACAGCACAGATACGCAGTATTTT; cdr3_aa: CASSLGHSTDTQYF
d_call: -; j_call: TRBJ2-7; clone_size: few; v_call: TRBV12-3/TRBV12-4; cdr3_length: 16; cdr3_nt: TGTGCCAGCAGTTCTTATAAGCGCGGTTCCTACAATGAGCAGTACTTC; cdr3_aa: CASSSYKRGSYNEQYF
d_call: TRBD1; j_call: TRBJ1-5; clone_size: few; v_call: TRBV7-2; cdr3_length: 15; cdr3_nt: TGTGCCAGCAGCCAATCACAGGGGCTCGGACAGCCCCAGCATTTT; cdr3_aa: CASSQSQGLGQPQHF
d_call: TRBD1; j_call: TRBJ2-1; clone_size: many; v_call: TRBV27; cdr3_length: 13; cdr3_nt: TGTGCCAGCAGTTGGGACAGCTACAATGAGCAGTTCTTC; cdr3_aa: CASSWDSYNEQFF
d_call: -; j_call: TRBJ2-1; clone_size: -; v_call: TRBV7-9; cdr3_length: 15; cdr3_nt: TGTGCCAGCAGCCCGACCGGTACTCCGACTAGTGAGCAGTTCTTC; cdr3_aa: CASSPTGTPTSEQFF
d_call: -; j_call: TRBJ2-5; clone_size: -; v_call: TRBV4-3; cdr3_length: 14; cdr3_nt: TGCGCCAGCAGCCATGGGGCAGAGTACAATGAGCAGTACTTC; cdr3_aa: CASSHGAEYNEQYF